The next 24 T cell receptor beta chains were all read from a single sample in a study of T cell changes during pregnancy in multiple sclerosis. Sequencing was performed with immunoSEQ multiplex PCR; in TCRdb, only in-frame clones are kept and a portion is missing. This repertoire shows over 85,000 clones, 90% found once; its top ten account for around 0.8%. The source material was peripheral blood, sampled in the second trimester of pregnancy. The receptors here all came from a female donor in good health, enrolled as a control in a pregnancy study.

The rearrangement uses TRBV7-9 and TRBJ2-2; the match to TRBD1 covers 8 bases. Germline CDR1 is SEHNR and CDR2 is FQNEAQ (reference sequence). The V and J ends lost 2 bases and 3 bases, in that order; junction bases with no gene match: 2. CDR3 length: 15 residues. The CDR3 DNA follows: TGTGCCAGCAGCTTACCACAGGGGGACACCGGGGAGCTGTTTTTT. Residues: CASSLPQGDTGELFF.

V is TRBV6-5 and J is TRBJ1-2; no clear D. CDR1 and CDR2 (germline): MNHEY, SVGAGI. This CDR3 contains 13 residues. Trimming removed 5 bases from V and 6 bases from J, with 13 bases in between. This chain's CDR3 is CASSLQVSDGYTF. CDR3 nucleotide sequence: TGTGCCAGCAGTCTCCAGGTTTCCGATGGCTACACCTTC.

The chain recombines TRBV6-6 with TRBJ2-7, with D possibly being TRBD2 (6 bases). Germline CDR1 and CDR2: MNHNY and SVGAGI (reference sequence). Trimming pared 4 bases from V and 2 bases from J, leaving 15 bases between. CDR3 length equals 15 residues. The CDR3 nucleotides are TGTGCCAGCAGTTTAACCGGGGGACCTGCCTACGAGCAGTACTTC. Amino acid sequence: CASSLTGGPAYEQYF.

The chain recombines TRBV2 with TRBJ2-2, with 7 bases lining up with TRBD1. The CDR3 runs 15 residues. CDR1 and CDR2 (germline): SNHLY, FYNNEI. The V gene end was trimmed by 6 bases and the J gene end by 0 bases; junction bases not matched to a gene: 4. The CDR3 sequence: CASRRQGPNTGELFF. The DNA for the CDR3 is TGTGCCAGCAGGCGACAGGGCCCGAACACCGGGGAGCTGTTTTTT.

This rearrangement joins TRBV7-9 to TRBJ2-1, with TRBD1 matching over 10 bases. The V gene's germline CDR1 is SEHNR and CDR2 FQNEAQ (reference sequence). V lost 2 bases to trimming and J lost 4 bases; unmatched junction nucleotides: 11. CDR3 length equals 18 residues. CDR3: CASSLIFRGTGVYNEQFF. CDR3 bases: TGTGCCAGCAGCTTAATCTTCCGAGGGACAGGGGTTTACAATGAGCAGTTCTTC.

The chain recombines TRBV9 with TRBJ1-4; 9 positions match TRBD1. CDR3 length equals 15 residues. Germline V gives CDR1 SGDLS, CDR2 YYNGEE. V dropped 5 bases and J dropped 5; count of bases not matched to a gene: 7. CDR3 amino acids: CASRHRDRENEKLFF. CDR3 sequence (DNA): TGTGCCAGCAGGCATAGGGACAGGGAGAATGAAAAACTGTTTTTT.

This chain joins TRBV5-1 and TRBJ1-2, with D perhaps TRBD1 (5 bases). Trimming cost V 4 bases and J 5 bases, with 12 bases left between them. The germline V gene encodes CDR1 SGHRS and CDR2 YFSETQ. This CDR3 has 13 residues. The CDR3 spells CASSPDNRYGYTF. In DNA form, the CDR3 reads TGCGCCAGCAGCCCGGACAACCGATATGGCTACACCTTC.

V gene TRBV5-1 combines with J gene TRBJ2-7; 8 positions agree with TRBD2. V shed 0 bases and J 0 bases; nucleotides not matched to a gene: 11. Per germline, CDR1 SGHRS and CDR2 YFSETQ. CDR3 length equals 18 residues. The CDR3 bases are TGCGCCAGCAGCTTGGGAGCGGGGGAGACGACCAGCTCCTACGAGCAGTACTTC. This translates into CASSLGAGETTSSYEQYF.

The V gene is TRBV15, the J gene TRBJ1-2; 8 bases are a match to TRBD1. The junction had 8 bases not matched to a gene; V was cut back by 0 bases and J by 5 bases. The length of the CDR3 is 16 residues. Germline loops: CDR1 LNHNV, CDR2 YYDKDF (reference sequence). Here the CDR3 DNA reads TGTGCCACCAGCAGAGATTTTGGACAGGGAAGGTATGGCTACACCTTC. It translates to CATSRDFGQGRYGYTF.

CDR3 nucleotides: TGTGCCAGCAGTCTCACCTGGAGCTCCTACAATGAGCAGTTCTTC. Translated, it gives CASSLTWSSYNEQFF. The genes are TRBV28 and TRBJ2-1; D unclear. This CDR3 has 15 amino acids. The germline V gene has CDR1 MDHEN and CDR2 SYDVKM. The V gene lost 5 bases and the J gene lost 0 bases, with 11 bases spanning the gap.

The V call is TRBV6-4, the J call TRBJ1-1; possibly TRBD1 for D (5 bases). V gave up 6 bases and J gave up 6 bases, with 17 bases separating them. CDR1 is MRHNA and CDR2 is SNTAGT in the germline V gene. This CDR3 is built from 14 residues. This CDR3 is CASRSYPGWPEAFF. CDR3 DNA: TGTGCCAGCAGGTCCTACCCAGGGTGGCCTGAAGCTTTCTTT.

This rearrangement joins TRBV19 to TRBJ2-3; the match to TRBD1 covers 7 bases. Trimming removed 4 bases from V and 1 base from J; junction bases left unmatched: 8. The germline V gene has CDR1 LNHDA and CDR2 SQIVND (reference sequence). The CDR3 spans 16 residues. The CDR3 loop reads CASSTTGVRRTDTQYF. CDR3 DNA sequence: TGTGCCAGTAGTACTACAGGGGTACGACGCACAGATACGCAGTATTTT.

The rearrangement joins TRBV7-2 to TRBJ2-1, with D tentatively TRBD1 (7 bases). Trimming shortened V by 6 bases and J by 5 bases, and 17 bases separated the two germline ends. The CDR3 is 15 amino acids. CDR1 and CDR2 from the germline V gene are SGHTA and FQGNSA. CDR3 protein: CASSRSGGGHNEQFF. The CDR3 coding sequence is TGTGCCAGCAGTCGTAGCGGAGGGGGCCACAATGAGCAGTTCTTC.

CDR3 region: CASSLAGNYEQYF. The DNA for the CDR3 is TGCGCCAGCAGCTTGGCGGGGAACTACGAGCAGTACTTC. This chain connects TRBV5-1 to TRBJ2-7, with a possible D match to TRBD2 (5 bases). The length of the CDR3 is 13 residues. The V end was cut by 0 bases, the J end by 3 bases, with 7 bases between. In germline, CDR1 is SGHRS, CDR2 YFSETQ.

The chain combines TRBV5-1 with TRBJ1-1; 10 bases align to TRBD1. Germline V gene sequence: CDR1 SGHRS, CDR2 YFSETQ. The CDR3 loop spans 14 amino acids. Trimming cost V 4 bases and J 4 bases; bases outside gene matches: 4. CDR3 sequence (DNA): TGCGCCAGCAGCCCCGGGACAGGGGTCACTGAAGCTTTCTTT. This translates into CASSPGTGVTEAFF.

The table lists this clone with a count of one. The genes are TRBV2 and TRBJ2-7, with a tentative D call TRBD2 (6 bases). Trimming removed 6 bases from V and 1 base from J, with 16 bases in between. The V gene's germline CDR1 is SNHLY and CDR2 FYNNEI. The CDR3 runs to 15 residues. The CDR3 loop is CASSSTGGGSYEQYF. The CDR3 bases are TGTGCCAGCAGCAGTACGGGTGGGGGGTCCTACGAGCAGTACTTC.

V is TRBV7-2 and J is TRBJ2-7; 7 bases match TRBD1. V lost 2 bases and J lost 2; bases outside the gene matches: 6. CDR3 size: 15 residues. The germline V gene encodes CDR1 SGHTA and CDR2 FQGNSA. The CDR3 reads CASSLYGTATYEQYF. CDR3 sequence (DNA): TGTGCCAGCAGCTTATACGGGACAGCTACCTACGAGCAGTACTTC.

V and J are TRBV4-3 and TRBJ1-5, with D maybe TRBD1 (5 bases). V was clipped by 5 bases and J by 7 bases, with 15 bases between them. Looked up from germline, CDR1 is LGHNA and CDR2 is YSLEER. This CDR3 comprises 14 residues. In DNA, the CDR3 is TGCGCCAGCAGCGCAAGTCTGGGGGGGCAGCCCCAGCATTTT. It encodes CASSASLGGQPQHF.

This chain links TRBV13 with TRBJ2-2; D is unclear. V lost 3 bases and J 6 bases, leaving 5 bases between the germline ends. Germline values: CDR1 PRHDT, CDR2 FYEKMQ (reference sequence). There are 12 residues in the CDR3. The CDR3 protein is CASSFSSGELFF. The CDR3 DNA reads TGTGCCAGCAGCTTTTCTTCCGGGGAGCTGTTTTTT.

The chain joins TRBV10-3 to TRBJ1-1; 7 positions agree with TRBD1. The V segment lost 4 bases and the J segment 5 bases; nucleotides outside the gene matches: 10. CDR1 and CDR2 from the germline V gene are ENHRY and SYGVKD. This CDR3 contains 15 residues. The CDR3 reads CAISGGSGGDTEAFF. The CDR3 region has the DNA TGTGCCATCAGTGGGGGCTCAGGGGGAGATACTGAAGCTTTCTTT.

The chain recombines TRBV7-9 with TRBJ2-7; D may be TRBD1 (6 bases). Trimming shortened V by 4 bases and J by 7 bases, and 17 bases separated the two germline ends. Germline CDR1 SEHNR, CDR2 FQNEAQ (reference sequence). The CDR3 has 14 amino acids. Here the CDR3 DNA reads TGTGCCAGCAGCTCGTGGGGGCAATCGTGGGAGCAGTACTTC. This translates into CASSSWGQSWEQYF.

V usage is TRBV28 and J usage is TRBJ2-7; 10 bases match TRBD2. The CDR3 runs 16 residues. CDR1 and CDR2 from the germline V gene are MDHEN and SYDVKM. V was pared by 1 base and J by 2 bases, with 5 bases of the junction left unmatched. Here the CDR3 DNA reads TGTGCCAGCAGTTTATTTCGGACTAGCGGCCCCTACGAGCAGTACTTC. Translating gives CASSLFRTSGPYEQYF. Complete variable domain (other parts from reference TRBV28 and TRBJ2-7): DVKVTQSSRYLVKRTGEKVFLECVQDMDHENMFWYRQDPGLGLRLIYFSYDVKMKEKGDIPEGYSVSREKKERFSLILESASTNQTSMYLCASSLFRTSGPYEQYFGPGTRLTVT.

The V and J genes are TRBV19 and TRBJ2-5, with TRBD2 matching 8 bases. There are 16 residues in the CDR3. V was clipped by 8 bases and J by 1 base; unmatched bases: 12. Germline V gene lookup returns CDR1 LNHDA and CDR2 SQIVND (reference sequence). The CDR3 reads CASSGAGGVFQETQYF. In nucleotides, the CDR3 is TGTGCCAGTTCTGGCGCGGGGGGCGTCTTCCAAGAGACCCAGTACTTC.

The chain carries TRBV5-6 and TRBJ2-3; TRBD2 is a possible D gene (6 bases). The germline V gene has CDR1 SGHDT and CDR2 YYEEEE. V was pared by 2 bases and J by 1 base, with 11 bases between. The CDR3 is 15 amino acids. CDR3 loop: CASSFRASGTDTQYF. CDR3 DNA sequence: TGTGCCAGCAGCTTTCGGGCTAGCGGCACAGATACGCAGTATTTT.